This TCR beta chain is drawn from a study of T-cell memory formation after mild COVID-19. Overall study results and limits: Memory sampled before infection contained some responding clones, suggesting cross-reactive memory joined. While clones contracting from day 15 to 85 were balanced between CD4 and CD8, later expanders leaned CD4+.

A 5'RACE reaction primed in the constant segment made cDNA libraries of TCR alpha and TCR beta, and these carried sample barcodes and UMIs. TCRdb independently ran MiXCR on the 5' RACE reads; one entry per CDR3 protein. The repertoire holds 470,000 or so distinct CDR3 sequences, with around 17% as singletons. A remark on this clonotype: As yet, its antigen is unknown.

V was clipped by 5 bases and J by 3 bases, with 13 bases between them. The CDR3 consists of 14 residues. CDR1 and CDR2 (germline): SGHVS, FQNEAQ. The chain recombines TRBV7-8 with TRBJ1-1, with a weak D call TRBD1 (5 bases). The source of this sequence is a man aged 18 to 29 who had mild COVID-19 (a few samples of this study predate the infection). Cell type and time point are not known. Sequenced material: PBMCs or a T cell subset sorted from them (not recorded which). CDR3 sequence reads: CASSVRGGDTEAFF. The DNA for the CDR3 is TGTGCCAGCAGCGTTAGGGGAGGGGACACTGAAGCTTTCTTT.